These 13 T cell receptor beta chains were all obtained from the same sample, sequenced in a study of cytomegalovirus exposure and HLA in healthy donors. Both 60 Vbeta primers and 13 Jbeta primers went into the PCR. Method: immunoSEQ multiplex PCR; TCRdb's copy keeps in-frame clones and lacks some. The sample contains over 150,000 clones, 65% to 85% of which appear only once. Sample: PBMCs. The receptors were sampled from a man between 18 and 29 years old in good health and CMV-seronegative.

The CDR3 loop reads CASSAQGSGEAFF. The DNA for the CDR3 is TGTGCCAGCAGTGCGCAGGGTAGCGGTGAAGCTTTCTTT. J is TRBJ1-1 and V is TRBV6-1, with a possible D match to TRBD1 (5 bases). Germline assignment: CDR1 MNHNS and CDR2 SASEGT. The CDR3 extends over 13 amino acids. V lost 4 bases and J 7 bases, leaving 13 bases between the germline ends.

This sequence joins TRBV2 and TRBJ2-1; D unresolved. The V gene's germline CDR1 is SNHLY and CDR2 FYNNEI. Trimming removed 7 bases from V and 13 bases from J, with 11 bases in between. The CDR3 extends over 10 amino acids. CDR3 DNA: TGTGCCAGCAACATCGAACAACAGTTCTTC. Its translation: CASNIEQQFF.

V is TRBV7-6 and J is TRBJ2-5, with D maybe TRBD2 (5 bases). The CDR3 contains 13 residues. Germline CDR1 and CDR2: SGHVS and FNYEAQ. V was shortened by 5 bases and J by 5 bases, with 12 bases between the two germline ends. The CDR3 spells CASSNGPGETQYF. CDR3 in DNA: TGTGCCAGCAGCAATGGCCCGGGGGAGACCCAGTACTTC.

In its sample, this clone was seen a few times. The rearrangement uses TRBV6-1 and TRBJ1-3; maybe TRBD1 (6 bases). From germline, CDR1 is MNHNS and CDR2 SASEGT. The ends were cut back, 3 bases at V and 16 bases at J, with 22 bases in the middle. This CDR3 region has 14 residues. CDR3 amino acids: CASSEGALVYNPYF. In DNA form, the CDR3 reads TGTGCCAGCAGTGAGGGGGCCTTGGTCTATAACCCGTATTTT.

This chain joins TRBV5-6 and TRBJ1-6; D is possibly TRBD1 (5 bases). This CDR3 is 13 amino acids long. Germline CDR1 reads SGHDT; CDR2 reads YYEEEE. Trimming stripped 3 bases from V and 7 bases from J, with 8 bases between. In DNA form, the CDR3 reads TGTGCCAGCAGCTCGGACATCAATTCACCCCTCCACTTT. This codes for CASSSDINSPLHF.

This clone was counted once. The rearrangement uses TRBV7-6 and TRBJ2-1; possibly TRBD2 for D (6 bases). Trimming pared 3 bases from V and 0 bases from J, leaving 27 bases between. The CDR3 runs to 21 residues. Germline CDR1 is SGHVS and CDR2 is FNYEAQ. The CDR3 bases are TGTGCCAGCAGCTTTCCGGGAGTGGGGGGAAACAGGCACAGCTCCTACAATGAGCAGTTCTTC. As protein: CASSFPGVGGNRHSSYNEQFF.

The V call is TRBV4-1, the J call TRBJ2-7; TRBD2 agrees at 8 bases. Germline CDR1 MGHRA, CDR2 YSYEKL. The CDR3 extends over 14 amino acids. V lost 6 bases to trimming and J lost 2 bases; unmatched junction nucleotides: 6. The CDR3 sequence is CASSRLAGAYEQYV. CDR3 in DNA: TGCGCCAGCAGTAGGCTAGCGGGTGCCTACGAGCAGTACGTC.

The CDR3 region has the DNA TGTGCCAGCAGTCGGGACTTCCAAGAGACCCAGTACTTC. This gives the protein CASSRDFQETQYF. V gene TRBV7-9 combines with J gene TRBJ2-5, with a weak D call TRBD2 (6 bases). Germline CDR1 reads SEHNR; CDR2 reads FQNEAQ (reference sequence). Trimming pared 6 bases from V and 1 base from J, leaving 9 bases between. The CDR3 sequence is 13 residues long.

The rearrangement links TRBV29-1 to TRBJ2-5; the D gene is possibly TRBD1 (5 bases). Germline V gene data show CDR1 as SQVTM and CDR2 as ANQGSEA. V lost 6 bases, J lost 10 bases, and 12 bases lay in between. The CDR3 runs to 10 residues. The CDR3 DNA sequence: TGCAGCGTGGGGCCCCCCATCCAGTACTTC. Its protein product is CSVGPPIQYF.

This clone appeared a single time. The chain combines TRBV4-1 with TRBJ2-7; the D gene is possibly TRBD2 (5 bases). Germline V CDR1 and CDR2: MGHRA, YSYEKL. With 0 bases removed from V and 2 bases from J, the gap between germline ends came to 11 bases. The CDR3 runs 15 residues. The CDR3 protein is CASSQDIAYTYEQYV. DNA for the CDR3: TGCGCCAGCAGCCAAGATATAGCGTATACCTACGAGCAGTACGTC.

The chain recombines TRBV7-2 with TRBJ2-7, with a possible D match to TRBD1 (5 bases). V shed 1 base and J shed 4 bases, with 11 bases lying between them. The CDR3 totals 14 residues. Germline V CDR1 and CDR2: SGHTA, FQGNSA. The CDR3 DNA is TGTGCCAGCAGCTTAGATCAGGGCAGGTACGAGCAGTACTTC. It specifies CASSLDQGRYEQYF.

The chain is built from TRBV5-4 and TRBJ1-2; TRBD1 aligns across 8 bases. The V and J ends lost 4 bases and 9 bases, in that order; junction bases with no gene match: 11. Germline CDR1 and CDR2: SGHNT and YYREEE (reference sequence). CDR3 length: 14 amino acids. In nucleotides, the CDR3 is TGTGCCAGCAGCGCGCAGGGGGCGCGAGGAAGCTACACCTTC. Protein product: CASSAQGARGSYTF.

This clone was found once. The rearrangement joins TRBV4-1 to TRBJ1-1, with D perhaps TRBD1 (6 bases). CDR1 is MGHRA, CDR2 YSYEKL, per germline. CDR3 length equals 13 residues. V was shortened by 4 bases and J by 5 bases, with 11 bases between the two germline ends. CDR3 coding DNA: TGCGCCAGCAGCCCTGAGGGGGAAACTGAAGCTTTCTTT. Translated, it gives CASSPEGETEAFF.